This T cell receptor beta chain originates from a study of T-cell reconstitution after alpha-beta-depleted transplantation in children (dated by TCRdb to the mid-2010s). About the investigation overall: T-cell immune reconstitution after TCRalphabeta/CD19-depleted allogeneic hematopoietic cell transplantation in children was quantitatively tracked in the study by means of TCR repertoire profiling.

V ends up 4 bases short and J 7 bases short, with an unmatched junction base count of 1. In the germline V gene, CDR1 corresponds to SGHRS and CDR2 to YFSETQ. There are 13 amino acids in the CDR3, from cysteine to phenylalanine inclusive. The sequence is cut down to CDR3 DNA, 39 bases in frame from base 1. Library construction relied on PCR. The sample was run on an Illumina HiSeq 2500. To normalize quantification of the TCRbeta repertoire, the TCR libraries were built with molecular barcoding that relied on unique molecular identifiers. Using fastp at Q25 and MiXCR, TCRdb reprocessed the public reads and kept productive beta chains. Merged by CDR3 protein, the rows form single entries marked with the most common genes and DNA. The sample table holds about 540,000 distinct CDR3 sequences, of which approximately 16% were seen once. Clones ranked in the top ten supply 2.5% to 4% of the sample. About this clonotype itself: This receptor's antigen is unknown. Base qualities are not recorded, but no much larger clone differs from it by a single base.

The TCR originated in a human donor who donated a stem cell graft to a child with acute lymphoblastic leukemia. Recombination joined TRBV5-1 with TRBJ1-6; 8 nucleotides in the junction match TRBD1. The sample was PBMCs from the stem cell graft donor, taken from the stem cell graft. The DNA reads TGCGCCAGCAGCCGACAGGGGAATTCACCCCTCCACTTT. Translated, this is CASSRQGNSPLHF.